Shown below are 15 T cell receptor beta chains from a single sample sequenced in a study of blood T cell repertoires in COVID-19. Repertoires were generated with immunoSEQ multiplex PCR, while TCRdb's copy carries only in-frame clones and drops some. The sample includes hundreds of thousands of clones, around 82% of them seen just once. Sequencing input: PBMCs or T cells enriched from blood (not recorded which). These receptors all stem from a woman aged 45 to 65 who had been exposed to COVID-19.

V usage is TRBV19 and J usage is TRBJ1-1, with 7 bases aligning to TRBD1. Looked up from germline, CDR1 is LNHDA and CDR2 is SQIVND (reference sequence). Trimming at V came to 10 bases and at J to 3 bases, leaving 11 bases not matched to a gene. This CDR3 comprises 14 residues. CDR3 loop: CATSSEGAYTEAFF. The CDR3 DNA reads as TGTGCCACCTCCTCGGAGGGGGCCTACACTGAAGCTTTCTTT.

This chain uses TRBV28 with TRBJ1-1, with D possibly matching TRBD1 (5 bases). V was cut by 2 bases and J by 6 bases, with 13 bases left in between. The CDR3 is 14 amino acids. Germline CDR1 MDHEN, CDR2 SYDVKM. DNA for the CDR3: TGTGCCAGCAGTTTAGGCAGGGCGGGGGCTGAAGCTTTCTTT. Its translation is CASSLGRAGAEAFF.

The V call is TRBV5-6, the J call TRBJ2-5, with 7 bases fitting TRBD2. The CDR3 is made up of 16 amino acids. Looked up from germline, CDR1 is SGHDT and CDR2 is YYEEEE. J lost 2 bases, V lost 4 bases, and 11 bases had no gene match. The CDR3 loop reads CASSVGPLAVQETQYF. CDR3 DNA sequence: TGTGCCAGCAGCGTAGGCCCTCTAGCGGTACAAGAGACCCAGTACTTC.

The rearrangement links TRBV18 to TRBJ2-5; TRBD1 might be the D (6 bases). This CDR3 spans 13 amino acids. V was shortened by 4 bases and J by 4 bases, with 10 bases between the two germline ends. CDR1 and CDR2 from the germline V gene are KGHSH and LQKENI. For the CDR3, the DNA is TGTGCCAGCTCACGGGACATCCGAGAGACCCAGTACTTC. It codes for CASSRDIRETQYF.

A single count supports this clone. The chain is built from TRBV10-3 and TRBJ2-7; TRBD1 agrees at 7 bases. The CDR3 loop spans 13 amino acids. Germline CDR1 is ENHRY and CDR2 is SYGVKD. The J segment lost 1 base and the V segment lost 8 bases, leaving 5 bases of the junction unmatched. The CDR3 reads CAIRQDRSYEQYF. CDR3 sequence (DNA): TGTGCCATCCGACAGGACAGGTCCTACGAGCAGTACTTC.

The V call is TRBV10-3, the J call TRBJ2-7; 9 bases are a match to TRBD2. This CDR3 region has 16 residues. V lost 4 bases and J lost 4; bases outside the gene matches: 11. The germline V gene encodes CDR1 ENHRY and CDR2 SYGVKD. CDR3 region: CAISGGGAGGFYEQYF. The CDR3 nucleotides read TGTGCCATCAGTGGAGGGGGAGCGGGGGGATTTTACGAGCAGTACTTC.

The V gene is TRBV6-2 or TRBV6-3, the J gene TRBJ2-6; 9 nucleotides line up with TRBD2. Germline loops: CDR1 MNHEY, CDR2 SVGEGT. CDR3 length: 18 residues. Trimming took 4 bases from V and 2 from J; bases not matched to a gene: 9. CDR3 region: CASSSREGGLAGANVLTF. Here the CDR3 DNA reads TGTGCCAGCAGTTCGCGGGAGGGAGGCCTAGCTGGGGCCAACGTCCTGACTTTC.

This chain uses TRBV6-5 with TRBJ1-1; D is possibly TRBD1 (5 bases). V gave up 4 bases and J gave up 9 bases, with 21 bases separating them. The CDR3 loop spans 15 amino acids. CDR1 is MNHEY and CDR2 is SVGAGI in the germline V gene. CDR3 sequence reads: CASSWGETREPKAFF. The DNA for the CDR3 is TGTGCCAGCAGTTGGGGTGAGACCAGGGAACCTAAAGCTTTCTTT.

The chain has TRBV6-5 and TRBJ1-6, with 7 bases identical to TRBD1. The CDR3 is made up of 14 amino acids. Germline-derived CDR1 and CDR2 are MNHEY and SVGAGI. V trimming: 6 bases; J trimming: 13 bases; junction bases outside the gene matches: 12. The CDR3 nucleotides are TGTGCCAGCAGGTCCGGGACAGTAATAGGGCCCCTCCACTTT. The encoded protein is CASRSGTVIGPLHF.

This clone has a single count. The rearrangement joins TRBV18 to TRBJ1-1, with a possible D match to TRBD1 (6 bases). V was pared by 1 base and J by 0 bases, with 9 bases between. Germline values: CDR1 KGHSH, CDR2 LQKENI. This CDR3 is built from 15 residues. The CDR3 loop is CASSPLTGLNTEAFF. DNA for the CDR3: TGTGCCAGCTCACCACTTACAGGGCTGAACACTGAAGCTTTCTTT. The full variable domain, completed using reference TRBV18 and TRBJ1-1, is NAGVMQNPRHLVRRRGQEARLRCSPMKGHSHVYWYRQLPEEGLKFMVYLQKENIIDESGMPKERFSAEFPKEGPSILRIQQVVRGDSAAYFCASSPLTGLNTEAFFGQGTRLTVV.

The CDR3 region has the DNA TGCGCCAGCAGCCGAACTAGCGGTTCCACAGATACGCAGTATTTT. This codes for CASSRTSGSTDTQYF. The chain has TRBV4-3 and TRBJ2-3, with 8 bases aligning to TRBD2. Germline CDR1 reads LGHNA; CDR2 reads YSLEER. J gave up 2 bases and V 4 bases, and 5 bases lay outside the gene matches. The CDR3 loop spans 15 amino acids.

CDR3 residues: CASSPSGEFVGYNEQFF. The CDR3 DNA is TGTGCCAGCTCACCATCAGGGGAATTTGTAGGGTACAATGAGCAGTTCTTC. This chain connects TRBV18 to TRBJ2-1, with D perhaps matching TRBD1 (6 bases). CDR1 KGHSH and CDR2 LQKENI come from the germline V gene. V lost 2 bases to trimming and J lost 4 bases, with 18 bases between them. The length of the CDR3 is 17 residues.

This chain uses TRBV6-4 with TRBJ2-3; a weak D match, TRBD2 (7 bases). This CDR3 has 15 amino acids. Germline-derived CDR1 and CDR2 are MRHNA and SNTAGT. V shed 3 bases and J shed 5 bases, with 15 bases lying between them. The CDR3 nucleotides are TGTGCCAGCAGTGATCAGGCGGGGGCATTAGATACGCAGTATTTT. The encoded protein is CASSDQAGALDTQYF.

This clone was found once. The V gene is TRBV2, the J gene TRBJ1-6; D perhaps matches TRBD1 (6 bases). CDR1 and CDR2 from the germline V gene are SNHLY and FYNNEI. This CDR3 is built from 15 residues. With 6 bases removed from V and 14 bases from J, the gap between germline ends came to 23 bases. The chain's CDR3 is CASSESGGPGRTLHF. CDR3 nucleotides: TGTGCCAGCAGCGAATCCGGGGGGCCCGGGAGGACCCTCCACTTT.

This clone was seen only a few times. This chain connects TRBV7-8 to TRBJ2-7; TRBD2 matches at 9 bases. Looked up from germline, CDR1 is SGHVS and CDR2 is FQNEAQ. This CDR3 has 14 residues. Here the CDR3 DNA reads TGTGTCACAGCTAAGCTAGCGGGGCTCTACGAGCAGTACTTC. Protein product: CVTAKLAGLYEQYF.